Listed here are 28 T cell receptor beta chains from one sample, sequenced in a study of shared clonotypes between healthy human individuals. Clones were sequenced by immunoSEQ multiplex PCR, and TCRdb holds only the in-frame ones, with some missing. The table records some 450,000 clones, approximately 80% of them present only once. The sample consisted of PBMCs. The receptors shown here come from a woman aged 40 to 50 in good health. Some clones in this sample may be carry-over from other donors' samples.

The rearrangement joins TRBV19 to TRBJ2-5; 8 bases are shared with TRBD1. The end of the DNA aligns better with TRBJ2-7, so the J call may be wrong. The CDR3 contains 13 residues. Germline V gene lookup returns CDR1 LNHDA and CDR2 SQIVND (reference sequence). The CDR3, as DNA: TGTGCCAGTAGTAGCAGGGGGCCTAACGAGCAGTACTTC. Protein: CASSSRGPNEQYF.

The V call is TRBV7-2, the J call TRBJ2-1, with TRBD2 identical over 7 bases. The CDR3 length is 16 residues. Per germline, CDR1 SGHTA and CDR2 FQGNSA. The ends lost 10 bases at V and 5 bases at J; junction bases unmatched: 17. CDR3 coding DNA: TGTGCCACCCAGCGTGCTCTAGCGGCTAAGAACAATGAGCAGTTCTTC. Its protein is CATQRALAAKNNEQFF.

The chain is built from TRBV19 and TRBJ2-7; TRBD2 is a possible D gene (6 bases). Trimming left V 6 bases short and J 1 base short, with 16 bases between. CDR3 length equals 15 residues. CDR1 and CDR2 (germline): LNHDA, SQIVND (reference sequence). CDR3 protein: CASSLAGGASYEQYF. In nucleotides, the CDR3 is TGTGCCAGTAGCCTCGCAGGAGGGGCTTCCTACGAGCAGTACTTC.

The chain recombines TRBV7-9 with TRBJ2-7; 11 positions agree with TRBD2. This CDR3 has 15 residues. Looked up from germline, CDR1 is SEHNR and CDR2 is FQNEAQ (reference sequence). V lost 1 base and J lost 7; bases outside the gene matches: 6. CDR3 sequence: CASSLVLAGGGEQYF. The DNA for the CDR3 is TGTGCCAGCAGCTTAGTTCTAGCGGGAGGAGGGGAGCAGTACTTC.

The gene calls are TRBV28 and TRBJ2-1, with D possibly TRBD2 on 5 matching bases. Per germline, CDR1 MDHEN and CDR2 SYDVKM. CDR3 length: 15 residues. V was trimmed by 9 bases and J by 4 bases, leaving 19 bases between them. CDR3 bases: TGTGCCAGTAATCTGGGCGCTGAGGGTTACAATGAGCAGTTCTTC. Amino acids: CASNLGAEGYNEQFF.

V and J are TRBV28 and TRBJ1-2; no clear D gene. The CDR3 is made up of 16 amino acids. V lost 7 bases, J lost 5 bases, and 23 bases lay in between. Per the germline V gene, CDR1 is MDHEN and CDR2 is SYDVKM. The CDR3 region has the DNA TGTGCCAGCACCCCAACCGGAGGAGGGCAGAGATATGGCTACACCTTC. Residues: CASTPTGGGQRYGYTF.

This clone was counted a few times. The V gene is TRBV6-1, the J gene TRBJ1-4; 7 nucleotides align to TRBD1. The germline gives CDR1 MNHNS, CDR2 SASEGT. The trim removed 2 bases at V and 6 bases at J, leaving 6 bases unmatched. The CDR3 has 15 residues. CDR3 DNA sequence: TGTGCCAGCAGTGAATTGACAGGGAGCTATGAAAAACTGTTTTTT. It encodes CASSELTGSYEKLFF.

The chain links TRBV18 to TRBJ2-7, with 7 bases identical to TRBD2. The CDR3 has 14 residues. Germline V gene sequence: CDR1 KGHSH, CDR2 LQKENI. Germline trimming cut 6 bases from V and 2 bases from J; bases unmatched to any gene: 7. CDR3 sequence (DNA): TGTGCCAGCTCGCCCGGGACTATAACCTACGAGCAGTACTTC. Translating gives CASSPGTITYEQYF.

With respect to this clone: Other DNA sequences from this sample encode an identical CDR3 as well. The CDR3 DNA follows: TGCGCCAGCAGCTCAACAGGAGTTAACACTGAAGCTTTCTTT. As protein: CASSSTGVNTEAFF. The chain has TRBV5-1 and TRBJ1-1; D is perhaps TRBD1 (5 bases). Germline CDR1 is SGHRS and CDR2 is YFSETQ. V was trimmed by 3 bases and J by 2 bases, leaving 11 bases between them. The CDR3 is made up of 14 amino acids.

This clone was found once. The J gene is TRBJ2-3, the V gene TRBV11-2; D may be TRBD1 (5 bases). V lost 3 bases and J 8 bases, leaving 18 bases between the germline ends. CDR1 SGHAT and CDR2 FQNNGV come from the germline V gene. The length of the CDR3 is 15 residues. CDR3 sequence reads: CASSFQGFAAGTQYF. The CDR3 bases are TGTGCCAGCAGCTTCCAGGGTTTCGCGGCTGGTACGCAGTATTTT.

This sequence joins TRBV15 and TRBJ1-5; 7 bases match TRBD1. V dropped 8 bases and J dropped 1; count of bases not matched to a gene: 2. Germline values: CDR1 LNHNV, CDR2 YYDKDF (reference sequence). This CDR3 is 13 amino acids long. CDR3 amino acids: CATGDRSNQPQHF. The CDR3 nucleotides are TGTGCCACCGGGGACAGAAGCAATCAGCCCCAGCATTTT.

Points on this clone: The same CDR3 arises from other DNA sequences in this sample as well. In DNA form, the CDR3 reads TGTGCCAGCAGTTTACGTAGCACAGATACGCAGTATTTT. Translating it yields CASSLRSTDTQYF. The chain combines TRBV27 with TRBJ2-3; D gene unclear. Germline CDR1 is MNHEY and CDR2 is SMNVEV (reference sequence). The CDR3 is made up of 13 amino acids. V gave up 2 bases and J gave up 0 bases, with 3 bases separating them.

Details on this clone: One base separates it from a far larger clone, so it is likely a read error. The chain recombines TRBV30 with TRBJ1-3; D possibly corresponds to TRBD1 (6 bases). V lost 0 bases to trimming and J lost 0 bases, with 12 bases between them. Germline V gene lookup returns CDR1 GTSNPN and CDR2 SVGIG (reference sequence). The CDR3 is made up of 16 amino acids. The CDR3 reads CAWSVSGGHSGNTIYF. The CDR3 nucleotides are TGTGCCTGGAGTGTATCTGGGGGACACTCTGGAAACACCATATATTTT.

The chain is built from TRBV9 and TRBJ2-5; no clear D gene. This CDR3 is built from 15 residues. CDR1 is SGDLS, CDR2 YYNGEE, per germline. Trimming stripped 0 bases from V and 5 bases from J, with 14 bases between. The CDR3 spells CASSVGTTPWETQYF. CDR3 bases: TGTGCCAGCAGCGTAGGTACTACCCCTTGGGAGACCCAGTACTTC.

The chain combines TRBV7-9 with TRBJ1-1, with TRBD1 matching over 8 bases. The CDR3 totals 14 residues. Per germline, CDR1 SEHNR and CDR2 FQNEAQ (reference sequence). With 5 bases clipped from V and 8 bases from J, the junction kept 10 bases outside the gene matches. The CDR3 loop reads CASSPRTGWVEAFF. The CDR3 bases are TGTGCCAGCAGCCCCAGGACAGGGTGGGTAGAAGCTTTCTTT.

This chain uses TRBV5-1 with TRBJ2-2, with a weak D call TRBD1 (5 bases). Germline CDR1 SGHRS, CDR2 YFSETQ. The CDR3 sequence is 16 residues long. V dropped 4 bases and J dropped 6 bases, with 19 bases sitting between them. CDR3 protein: CASSPVGTGLAGELFF. Written as DNA, the CDR3 is TGCGCCAGCAGCCCCGTGGGAACAGGTTTGGCCGGGGAGCTGTTTTTT.

The chain recombines TRBV28 with TRBJ2-5; a possible D gene is TRBD1 (5 bases). V was shortened by 1 base and J by 7 bases, with 16 bases between the two germline ends. CDR1 is MDHEN, CDR2 SYDVKM, per germline. The CDR3 is 15 amino acids. In DNA, the CDR3 is TGTGCCAGCAGTTTATCCGCAGGGTTTAGGGGGACCCAGTACTTC. It yields the protein CASSLSAGFRGTQYF.

The CDR3 protein is CASSTPGGRLGDTQYF. The CDR3 DNA reads as TGTGCCAGTAGTACCCCTGGCGGGAGGTTAGGGGATACGCAGTATTTT. The chain links TRBV19 to TRBJ2-3; 8 nucleotides line up with TRBD2. CDR1 LNHDA and CDR2 SQIVND come from the germline V gene (reference sequence). The CDR3 loop spans 16 amino acids. Trimming at V came to 4 bases and at J to 6 bases, leaving 12 bases not matched to a gene.

The rearrangement joins TRBV4-2 to TRBJ2-3; D call uncertain. The germline V gene encodes CDR1 LGHNA and CDR2 YNFKEQ. V was shortened by 1 base and J by 1 base, with 15 bases between the two germline ends. This CDR3 has 17 residues. DNA of the CDR3: TGTGCCAGCAGCCAAGCCGGGTCTGGGATTCGCACAGATACGCAGTATTTT. This translates into CASSQAGSGIRTDTQYF.

This chain links TRBV25-1 with TRBJ2-7, with 9 bases matching TRBD1. This CDR3 spans 15 amino acids. The germline V gene encodes CDR1 MGHDK and CDR2 SYGVNS. The junction had 4 bases not matched to a gene; V was cut back by 0 bases and J by 4 bases. CDR3 sequence: CASSEYGDREYEQYF. CDR3 nucleotides: TGTGCCAGCAGTGAATATGGGGACAGGGAATACGAGCAGTACTTC.

V gene TRBV27 combines with J gene TRBJ2-7; tentative D call: TRBD1 (6 bases). CDR1 is MNHEY, CDR2 SMNVEV, per germline (reference sequence). The V and J ends lost 5 bases and 7 bases respectively, with 15 bases between them. This CDR3 has 13 amino acids. CDR3 region: CASSPRQVGEQYF. In DNA form, the CDR3 reads TGTGCCAGCAGTCCCCGACAGGTCGGGGAGCAGTACTTC.

A remark on this clone: An end of the junction does not agree with germline; a read error may underlie this. V usage is TRBV7-7 and J usage is TRBJ2-2; 8 bases are a match to TRBD2. The CDR3 runs 15 residues. From germline, CDR1 is SSHAT and CDR2 FNYEAQ (reference sequence). The CDR3 coding sequence is TGTGCTAGCAGCCCCAGCGGGGGAACCTCCGGGGAGCTGTTTTTT. Its translation: CASSPSGGTSGELFF.

The chain is built from TRBV7-3 and TRBJ2-1; 7 nucleotides agree with TRBD2. V shed 5 bases, J shed 10 bases, and the junction held 11 bases outside the gene matches. This CDR3 contains 14 residues. Germline CDR1 SGHTA, CDR2 FQGTGA. The CDR3, as DNA: TGTGCCAGCAGCCCCTCACATGGGGAGGGGGAGCAGTTCTTC. Translating it yields CASSPSHGEGEQFF.

The V gene is TRBV18, the J gene TRBJ2-2, with TRBD2 matching over 7 bases. V lost 2 bases to trimming and J lost 6 bases; unmatched junction nucleotides: 3. The germline gives CDR1 KGHSH, CDR2 LQKENI. The CDR3 length is 14 residues. CDR3 in amino acids: CASSPSGVAGELFF. The CDR3 nucleotides read TGTGCCAGCTCACCAAGCGGGGTAGCCGGGGAGCTGTTTTTT.

The chain combines TRBV27 with TRBJ1-3; 11 bases fit TRBD1. Per germline, CDR1 MNHEY and CDR2 SMNVEV (reference sequence). Unmatched junction bases numbered 2, after V lost 4 bases and J lost 0 bases. The CDR3 totals 16 residues. The CDR3 region has the DNA TGTGCCAGCAGTTGGACAGGGGGCCTCTCTGGAAACACCATATATTTT. The encoded protein is CASSWTGGLSGNTIYF.

The chain is built from TRBV29-1 and TRBJ1-2, with D perhaps matching TRBD1 (6 bases). CDR3 length equals 13 residues. Trimming took off 7 bases at V and 6 bases at J, with 18 bases between the two ends. The germline V gene has CDR1 SQVTM and CDR2 ANQGSEA. This chain's CDR3 is CSAPSGARHGYTF. CDR3 nucleotide sequence: TGCAGCGCACCCTCGGGGGCCCGACATGGCTACACCTTC.

The chain has TRBV11-2 and TRBJ2-7; 10 nucleotides align to TRBD2. Germline V gene sequence: CDR1 SGHAT, CDR2 FQNNGV. The CDR3 covers 16 residues. With V trimmed by 3 bases and J by 2 bases, 7 bases remained unmatched. The chain's CDR3 is CASSFGSSGSTYEQYF. The CDR3 DNA is TGTGCCAGCAGCTTTGGATCTAGCGGGAGCACCTACGAGCAGTACTTC.

V is TRBV21-1 and J is TRBJ2-5; the listed D gene, TRBD2, was not tested against the DNA. TRBV21-1 is a documented pseudogene. This CDR3 is built from 17 residues. CDR3 nucleotide sequence: TGTGCCAGCAGCAAAGGTGGAGGGGTAGTCGGCCAAGAGACCCAGTACTTC. As protein: CASSKGGGVVGQETQYF.